The TCR beta chain described here comes from a study of OX40 agonist ivuxolimab in advanced cancers. On the study more broadly: Patients were treated with ivuxolimab, an agonistic anti-OX40 (CD134) antibody. Dose-escalation patients were diagnosed with hepatocellular carcinoma, melanoma, renal cell cancer or head and neck cancer. Partial responses were recorded for three patients, including one with hepatocellular carcinoma and two with cutaneous melanoma.

Blood specimens came from baseline, cycle 4 day 1, and cycle 7 day 1. Germline CDR1 and CDR2: SGHTA and FQGNSA. The V and J ends lost 1 base and 3 bases respectively, with 8 bases between them. The CDR3 is 14 amino acids. The repertoire was sequenced with immunoSEQ multiplex PCR; TCRdb's copy has only in-frame clones and lacks some. The profile shows roughly 70,000 clones, 86% of them singletons. This sequence originates from an adult with an advanced solid tumor such as melanoma, head and neck, liver or kidney cancer. The chain is built from TRBV7-2 and TRBJ2-3; D remains unclear. Specimen: CD4+ or CD8+ T cells sorted from blood, collected in a trial of the OX40 agonist ivuxolimab. CDR3 amino acids: CASSLGYSTDTQYF. CDR3 coding DNA: TGTGCCAGCAGCTTAGGGTACAGTACAGATACGCAGTATTTT.